The rows below give T cell receptor beta chains drawn from one sample of a study of glioma-infiltrating T cells. TCRdb analysed the multiplex PCR reads with MiXCR anew, one entry per CDR3 protein. The sample gives about 190,000 distinct CDR3 sequences, approximately 30% of which show up once; 20% is in the top ten. The sequenced material came from glioma tissue, nonneoplastic brain tissue, or PBMCs (not recorded which). The receptors were gathered from a human donor with low-grade glioma or glioblastoma, undergoing nonglioma brain surgery, or in good health (not recorded which). The CDR3 runs from the conserved cysteine through the conserved F or W. A D gene is named only where the DNA matches it firmly. Expanded clones are given a class, and other clones once, few, many or no size at all.

>.|TRBV7-9|TRBJ2-7|TRBD2
CASSPRTSGVSYEQYF
TGTGCCAGCAGCCCAAGGACTAGCGGGGTATCCTACGAGCAGTACTTC
>.|TRBV7-6|TRBJ2-5|TRBD1
CASTKTGEEETEYF
TGTGCCAGCACCAAGACAGGGGAGGAAGAGACCGAGTACTTC
>.|TRBV19|TRBJ2-3|.
CASSVYGSTSTDTQYF
TGTGCCAGTAGTGTCTACGGTAGTACTAGCACAGATACGCAGTATTTT
>many|TRBV4-1|TRBJ2-1|.
CASSQAQGTYNEQFF
TGCGCCAGCAGCCAAGCCCAGGGAACGTACAATGAGCAGTTCTTC
>many|TRBV19|TRBJ1-2|.
CASPYRVYDGYTF
TGTGCCAGTCCTTACAGGGTTTATGATGGCTACACCTTC
>.|TRBV6-2/TRBV6-3|TRBJ2-3|.
CASSYGQGAHEQYF
TGTGCCAGCAGTTACGGGCAAGGCGCCCACGAGCAGTATTTT
>many|TRBV6-1|TRBJ2-1|.
CASSTSLQGTSNEQFF
TGTGCCAGCAGTACGAGCCTACAGGGCACTAGCAATGAGCAGTTCTTC
>.|TRBV12-5|TRBJ2-1|.
CASGLIPGQSSYNEQFF
TGTGCTAGTGGTTTGATACCGGGGCAGAGCTCCTACAATGAGCAGTTCTTC
>many|TRBV14|TRBJ2-1|TRBD2
CASSQELAGVGEQFF
TGTGCCAGCAGCCAAGAACTAGCGGGAGTGGGTGAGCAGTTCTTC
>many|TRBV7-6|TRBJ1-4|.
CASSLARGEKLFF
TGTGCCAGCAGCTTAGCCCGTGGTGAAAAACTGTTTTTT
>few|TRBV5-4|TRBJ2-7|TRBD2
CASSAGTSPHEQYF
TGTGCCAGCAGCGCCGGGACTAGCCCCCACGAGCAGTACTTC
>.|TRBV20-1|TRBJ2-5|TRBD2
CSAKGLSAETQYF
TGCAGTGCCAAGGGACTATCGGCCGAGACCCAGTACTTC
>many|TRBV27|TRBJ2-7|TRBD1
CASGVRDRGNEQYF
TGTGCCAGCGGTGTCCGGGACAGGGGCAACGAGCAGTACTTC
>many|TRBV28|TRBJ2-5|.
CASSTSRGIAETQYF
TGTGCCAGCAGTACCTCCCGAGGGATTGCAGAGACCCAGTACTTC
>.|TRBV5-4|TRBJ2-2|.
CASSLSPSHRTGELFF
TGTGCCAGCAGCTTATCACCCTCGCATAGGACCGGGGAGCTGTTTTTT
>many|TRBV7-2|TRBJ2-3|.
CATRSGYLTDTQYF
TGTGCCACCAGATCGGGCTATCTCACAGATACGCAGTATTTT
>many|TRBV29-1|TRBJ2-1|.
CSVERAGSLNEQFF
TGCAGCGTTGAAAGGGCGGGATCCCTCAATGAGCAGTTCTTC
>many|TRBV20-1|TRBJ2-7|.
CSAGVTYEQYF
TGCAGTGCTGGGGTAACCTACGAGCAGTACTTC
>many|TRBV6-6|TRBJ2-7|.
CASSYLSQLFTYEQYF
TGTGCCAGCAGTTACTTATCGCAGCTTTTCACCTACGAGCAGTACTTC
>many|TRBV28|TRBJ1-5|.
CASRKNSNQPQHF
TGTGCCAGCAGAAAGAATAGCAATCAGCCCCAGCATTTT
>many|TRBV10-3|TRBJ1-4|.
CAISPSGNLEKLFF
TGTGCCATCAGCCCCAGCGGGAACCTTGAAAAACTGTTTTTT
>medium-sized|TRBV7-2|TRBJ2-3|.
CASSLDINTQYF
TGTGCCAGCAGCCTTGACATTAATACGCAGTATTTT
>many|TRBV29-1|TRBJ2-1|.
CSVRRGGEQFF
TGCAGCGTTCGGCGCGGTGGTGAGCAGTTCTTC
>many|TRBV28|TRBJ1-2|.
CASVRETADLGGYTF
TGTGCCAGCGTCCGAGAGACGGCGGACCTGGGGGGCTACACCTTC
>.|TRBV7-2|TRBJ2-7|TRBD2
CASSATSGRAYEQYF
TGTGCCAGCAGCGCAACTAGCGGGAGGGCCTACGAGCAGTACTTC
>.|TRBV5-6|TRBJ2-3|.
CASSTTDEADTQYF
TGTGCCAGCAGCACAACCGACGAGGCAGATACGCAGTATTTT
>.|TRBV19|TRBJ1-4|TRBD1
CASRGTDATNEKLFF
TGTGCCAGTAGAGGGACAGACGCAACTAATGAAAAACTGTTTTTT
>few|TRBV9|TRBJ1-1|.
CASSMRDMNTEAFF
TGTGCCAGCAGCATGAGAGACATGAACACTGAAGCTTTCTTT
>many|TRBV19|TRBJ2-1|TRBD2
CASLSRLAGANNEQFF
TGTGCCAGTCTATCTCGGCTAGCGGGGGCTAACAATGAGCAGTTCTTC
>many|TRBV7-2|TRBJ2-7|TRBD1
CASSSTLDRGGYEQYF
TGTGCCAGCAGCTCCACCCTGGACAGGGGGGGCTACGAGCAGTACTTC
>.|TRBV11-1|TRBJ2-7|.
CASRPPDQEQYF
TGCGCCAGCAGACCACCGGACCAAGAGCAGTACTTC
>many|TRBV29-1|TRBJ1-1|.
CSVRGVVGNTEAFF
TGCAGCGTCCGAGGGGTTGTAGGGAACACTGAAGCTTTCTTT
>.|TRBV5-4|TRBJ1-2|.
CASSDSTVNYGDTF
TGTGCCAGCAGCGACAGCACCGTTAACTATGGCGACACCTTC
>many|TRBV27|TRBJ2-7|.
CASSLNWGDYEQYF
TGTGCCAGCAGTTTAAATTGGGGGGACTACGAGCAGTACTTC
>many|TRBV7-9|TRBJ2-3|TRBD2
CASSWLAGVSDTQYF
TGTGCCAGCAGCTGGTTAGCGGGAGTATCAGATACGCAGTATTTT
>many|TRBV6-1|TRBJ2-3|TRBD1
CASRNRDRGITQYF
TGTGCCAGCAGAAACCGGGACAGGGGAATTACGCAGTATTTT
>.|TRBV6-1|TRBJ1-5|.
CASSHKGLGNQPQHF
TGTGCCAGCAGTCACAAGGGTTTAGGCAATCAGCCCCAGCATTTT
>few|TRBV10-3|TRBJ1-5|.
CAIGREGNQPQHF
TGTGCCATCGGAAGAGAGGGGAATCAGCCCCAGCATTTT
>few|TRBV7-8|TRBJ2-3|TRBD1
CASSPLGQSADTQYF
TGTGCCAGCAGCCCCCTGGGACAGTCAGCAGATACGCAGTATTTT
>many|TRBV4-1|TRBJ1-2|.
CASSQDLRAGSNYGYTF
TGCGCCAGCAGCCAAGATTTGAGGGCAGGGAGTAACTATGGCTACACCTTC
>.|TRBV19|TRBJ2-1|.
CASSISVAAESYNEQFF
TGTGCCAGTAGTATCTCTGTGGCCGCGGAGTCCTACAATGAGCAGTTCTTC
>many|TRBV7-6|TRBJ2-7|.
CASSPVAVSSYEQYF
TGTGCCAGCAGCCCGGTAGCGGTAAGCTCCTACGAGCAGTACTTC
>many|TRBV4-1|TRBJ2-3|TRBD1
CASSQDRRQGNTDTQYF
TGCGCCAGCAGCCAAGATAGGCGACAGGGGAACACAGATACGCAGTATTTT
>once|TRBV19|TRBJ2-5|.
CVHTPVHFPGPQETQYF
TGTGTCCATACCCCAGTACACTTCCCGGGCCCCCAAGAGACCCAGTACTTC
>.|TRBV30|TRBJ2-7|.
CAWSVGQKHPYF
TGTGCCTGGAGTGTTGGGCAGAAGCACCCGTACTTC